A selection of T cell receptor beta chains follows, all from one sample in a study of blood T cell repertoires in COVID-19. Only in-frame clones appear in the TCRdb table, and some are missing; sequencing was by immunoSEQ multiplex PCR. The sample lists 25,000 to 30,000 clones; about 90% were seen once. Source material: peripheral blood. These receptors all stem from a human donor in a cohort sampled during active COVID-19. Each CDR3 is given with its conserved first and last residue. The order of the fields is J gene, V gene, clone size, D gene, CDR3 protein, CDR3 DNA. The D gene is left open where the match is weak. Clone size is stated in some rows and not others, as once, few, many or a class when expanded.

j_call: TRBJ2-7
v_call: TRBV30
clone_size: .
d_call: TRBD1
cdr3_aa: CAWSVLRQGAYEQYF
cdr3_nt: TGTGCCTGGAGTGTATTGAGACAGGGGGCCTACGAGCAGTACTTC

j_call: TRBJ2-6
v_call: TRBV9
clone_size: once
d_call: TRBD1
cdr3_aa: CASSITGTVAGSGANVLTF
cdr3_nt: TGTGCCAGCAGCATTACCGGGACAGTTGCTGGCTCTGGGGCCAACGTCCTGACTTTC

j_call: TRBJ2-7
v_call: TRBV28
clone_size: once
d_call: .
cdr3_aa: CASSLLELGHRTGEQYF
cdr3_nt: TGTGCCAGCAGTTTACTAGAGCTGGGACACCGTACGGGTGAGCAGTACTTC

j_call: TRBJ1-1
v_call: TRBV5-4
clone_size: .
d_call: .
cdr3_aa: CAWTPQGPLNTEAFF
cdr3_nt: TGTGCCTGGACCCCCCAGGGCCCGCTGAACACTGAAGCTTTCTTT

j_call: TRBJ1-2
v_call: TRBV7-8
clone_size: .
d_call: TRBD1
cdr3_aa: CASSFEQGAVNGYTF
cdr3_nt: TGTGCCAGCAGCTTCGAACAGGGGGCGGTGAATGGCTACACCTTC

j_call: TRBJ2-7
v_call: TRBV3-1/TRBV3-2
clone_size: .
d_call: TRBD1
cdr3_aa: CASSQRPRTGGDEQYF
cdr3_nt: TGTGCCAGCAGCCAACGACCAAGGACAGGGGGTGACGAGCAGTACTTC

j_call: TRBJ2-3
v_call: TRBV7-2
clone_size: few
d_call: .
cdr3_aa: CASSLRAGATDTQYF
cdr3_nt: TGTGCCAGCAGCTTACGGGCGGGGGCCACAGATACGCAGTATTTT

j_call: TRBJ1-4
v_call: TRBV19
clone_size: .
d_call: TRBD1
cdr3_aa: CASSMRLGQGPTNEKLFF
cdr3_nt: TGTGCCAGTAGTATGAGGCTTGGACAGGGGCCCACTAATGAAAAACTGTTTTTT

j_call: TRBJ1-4
v_call: TRBV6-5
clone_size: .
d_call: .
cdr3_aa: CASSYSSVTNEKLFF
cdr3_nt: TGTGCCAGCAGTTACTCCAGTGTAACTAATGAAAAACTGTTTTTT

j_call: TRBJ1-4
v_call: TRBV28
clone_size: .
d_call: TRBD1
cdr3_aa: CASSLFIGPGGAGEKLFF
cdr3_nt: TGTGCCAGCAGTTTATTTATCGGTCCAGGGGGCGCCGGGGAAAAACTGTTTTTT

j_call: TRBJ2-5
v_call: TRBV28
clone_size: .
d_call: .
cdr3_aa: CASRLAEAAETQYF
cdr3_nt: TGTGCCAGCAGGTTAGCGGAGGCGGCAGAGACCCAGTACTTC

j_call: TRBJ2-2
v_call: TRBV2
clone_size: once
d_call: TRBD1
cdr3_aa: CASGAQGAAGELFF
cdr3_nt: TGTGCCAGCGGGGCACAGGGGGCCGCCGGGGAGCTGTTTTTT

j_call: TRBJ2-1
v_call: TRBV11-2
clone_size: .
d_call: .
cdr3_aa: CASSFPGLRDEQFF
cdr3_nt: TGTGCCAGCAGCTTTCCAGGGCTTCGGGATGAGCAGTTCTTC

j_call: TRBJ1-6
v_call: TRBV7-9
clone_size: .
d_call: .
cdr3_aa: CASSLDGARASPLHF
cdr3_nt: TGTGCCAGCAGCTTAGATGGGGCTCGGGCATCACCCCTCCACTTT

j_call: TRBJ1-3
v_call: TRBV3-1/TRBV3-2
clone_size: once
d_call: .
cdr3_aa: CASSQAGDYGDTIYF
cdr3_nt: TGTGCCAGCAGCCAAGCGGGGGATTATGGAGACACCATATATTTT

j_call: TRBJ2-5
v_call: TRBV19
clone_size: .
d_call: TRBD1
cdr3_aa: CASSIVTGGQETQYF
cdr3_nt: TGTGCCAGTAGTATCGTGACAGGGGGGCAGGAGACCCAGTACTTC

j_call: TRBJ2-3
v_call: TRBV5-1
clone_size: .
d_call: TRBD2
cdr3_aa: CASSPGLAGSADTQYF
cdr3_nt: TGCGCCAGCAGCCCAGGACTAGCGGGGTCGGCAGATACGCAGTATTTT

j_call: TRBJ2-3
v_call: TRBV7-9
clone_size: .
d_call: TRBD1
cdr3_aa: CASSYAGGAGDTQYF
cdr3_nt: TGTGCCAGCAGCTACGCAGGGGGCGCCGGAGATACGCAGTATTTT